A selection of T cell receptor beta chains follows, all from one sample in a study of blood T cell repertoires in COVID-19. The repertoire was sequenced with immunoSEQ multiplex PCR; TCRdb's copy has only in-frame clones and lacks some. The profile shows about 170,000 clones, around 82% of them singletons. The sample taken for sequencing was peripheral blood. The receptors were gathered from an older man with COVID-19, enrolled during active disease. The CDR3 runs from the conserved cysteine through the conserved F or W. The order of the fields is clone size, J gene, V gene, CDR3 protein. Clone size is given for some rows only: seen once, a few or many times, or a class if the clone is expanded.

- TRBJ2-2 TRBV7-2 CASSLEAGGASGELFF
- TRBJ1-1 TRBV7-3 CASSASGAQTEAFF
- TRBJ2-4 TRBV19 CASSASGTGFLRAKNIQYF
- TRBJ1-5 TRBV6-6 CASSLGGPESNQPQHF
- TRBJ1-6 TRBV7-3 CASSLTGHTNSPLHF
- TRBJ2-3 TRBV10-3 CAISESKLAGTDTQYF
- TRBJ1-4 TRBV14 CASSPDRHNNEKLFF
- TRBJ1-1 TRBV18 CASSPPTAGILNTEAFF
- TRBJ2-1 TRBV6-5 CASSYGGFSRSNEQFF
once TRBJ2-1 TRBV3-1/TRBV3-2 CASSQVWGRDNEQFF
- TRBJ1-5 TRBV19 CASSIAGLAYQPQHF
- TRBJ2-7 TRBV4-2 CASSQLPAGGEQYF
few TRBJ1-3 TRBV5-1 CASSLGQTSGNTIYF
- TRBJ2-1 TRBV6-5 CASRPGTYNEQFF
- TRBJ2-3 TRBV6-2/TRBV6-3 CASSAGTGNADTQYF
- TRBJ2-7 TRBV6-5 CASSYLREQYF
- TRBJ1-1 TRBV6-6 CASSYSGGAAEAFF
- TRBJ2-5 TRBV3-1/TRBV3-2 CAVCDLTETQYF
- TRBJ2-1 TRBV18 CASSPLTGHVFNEQFF